This T cell receptor (beta chain) was sequenced during a study of cytomegalovirus exposure and HLA in healthy donors. Overall study context: An earlier analysis found 120 million or so unique TCR beta sequences from about 190 million T cells.

The PCR used 60 Vbeta and 13 Jbeta primers. Only in-frame clones appear in the TCRdb table, and some are missing; sequencing was by immunoSEQ multiplex PCR. The sample has roughly 40,000 clones, approximately 84% seen once. The germline CDR1 and CDR2 sequences are SQVTM and ANQGSEA. The length of the CDR3 is 12 residues. The J segment lost 4 bases and the V segment lost 7 bases, leaving 1 base of the junction unmatched. Points from the study as a whole: Later, an analysis found that common viral pathogens appeared to be linked with several of the most significant clusters. A few V segments could not be told apart, such as TRBV6-2 and TRBV6-3, and were left out.

The sample holds a few counts of this clone. What it binds is unknown. Sequencing was performed on PBMCs. This TCR was sampled from a man aged 45-65 years in good health and CMV-seronegative. The gene calls are TRBV29-1 and TRBJ1-1; 12 bases line up with TRBD1. CDR3 coding DNA: TGCAGCGGGGACAGGGGGCCCACTGAAGCTTTCTTT. It encodes CSGDRGPTEAFF. The full variable domain, with the rest looked up from reference TRBV29-1 and TRBJ1-1, is SAVISQKPSRDICQRGTSLTIQCQVDSQVTMMFWYRQQPGQSLTLIATANQGSEATYESGFVIDKFPISRPNLTFSTLTVSNMSPEDSSIYLCSGDRGPTEAFFGQGTRLTVV.